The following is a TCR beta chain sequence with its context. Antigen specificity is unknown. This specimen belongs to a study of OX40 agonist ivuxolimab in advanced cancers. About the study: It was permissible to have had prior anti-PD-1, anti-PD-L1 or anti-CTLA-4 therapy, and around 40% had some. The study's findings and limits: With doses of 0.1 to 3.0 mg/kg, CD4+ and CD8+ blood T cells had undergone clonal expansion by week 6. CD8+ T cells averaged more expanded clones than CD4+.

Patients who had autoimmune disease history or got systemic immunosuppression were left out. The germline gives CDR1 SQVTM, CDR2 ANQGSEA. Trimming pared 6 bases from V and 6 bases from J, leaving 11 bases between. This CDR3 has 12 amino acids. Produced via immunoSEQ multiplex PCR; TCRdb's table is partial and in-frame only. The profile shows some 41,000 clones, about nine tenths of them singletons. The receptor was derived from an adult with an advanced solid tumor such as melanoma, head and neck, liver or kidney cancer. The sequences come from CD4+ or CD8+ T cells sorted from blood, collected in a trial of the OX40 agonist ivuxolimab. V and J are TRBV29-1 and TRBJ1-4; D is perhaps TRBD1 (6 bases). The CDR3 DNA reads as TGCAGCGTGGGGGGGGCATATGAAAAACTGTTTTTT. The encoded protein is CSVGGAYEKLFF.